The 11 T cell receptor beta chains presented below share a single source sample, sequenced in a study of T cells in Graves' hyperthyroidism and ophthalmopathy. The CDR3 regions of TCR beta were amplified from RNA transcripts. HTBI primers were employed in a first-round RT-PCR of the TCR CDR3. TCRdb ran MiXCR on the multiplex PCR reads and lists one entry per CDR3 protein. The data show 300,000 to 450,000 distinct CDR3 sequences, about 13% seen once. The source material was blood. The source is a man younger than 40 with Graves' hyperthyroidism that later progressed to Graves' ophthalmopathy.

This clonotype was seen at least ten times. The V call is TRBV6-2 or TRBV6-3, the J call TRBJ2-3, with a weak D call TRBD2 (6 bases). CDR3 length: 16 residues. In germline, CDR1 is MNHEY, CDR2 SVGEGT. V gave up 6 bases and J gave up 5 bases, with 21 bases separating them. The DNA for the CDR3 is TGTGCCAGCAGCCCATTTTTGGGGGGAGGTGAAGATACGCAGTATTTT. This translates into CASSPFLGGGEDTQYF.

Only a few counts were recorded for this clonotype. The chain joins TRBV6-9 to TRBJ1-1, with 7 positions matching TRBD1. The CDR3 covers 15 residues. V was pared by 3 bases and J by 8 bases, with 12 bases of the junction left unmatched. Germline V lookup: CDR1 MNHGY, CDR2 SVAAGI. In DNA form, the CDR3 reads TGTGCCAGCAGTTACCGCAGGGGGAAGTCTAACGAAGCTTTCTTT. Its protein product is CASSYRRGKSNEAFF.

This clonotype was counted at least ten times. The chain uses TRBV5-1 and TRBJ1-6, with D possibly matching TRBD1 (5 bases). The CDR3 has 14 amino acids. From germline, CDR1 is SGHRS and CDR2 YFSETQ. Deletions cut 0 bases from V and 9 bases from J, with 10 bases between. The CDR3 DNA reads TGCGCCAGCAGCTTGGTGGGGGACGGTTCACCCCTCCACTTT. Its translation: CASSLVGDGSPLHF.

Remarks on this clonotype: A much larger clone is a single base away; this may be a read error. The chain recombines TRBV20-1 with TRBJ2-7; TRBD1 agrees at 7 bases. This CDR3 is 15 amino acids long. CDR1 is DFQATT and CDR2 is SNEGSKA in the germline V gene (reference sequence). Here the CDR3 reads CSARGLDRRPYEQDF. The CDR3 region has the DNA TGCAGTGCTAGAGGCCTGGACAGGCGACCCTACGAGCAGGACTTC.

This clonotype was observed a handful of times. J is TRBJ1-1 and V is TRBV27; D ambiguous. The CDR3 runs to 15 residues. Germline CDR1 MNHEY, CDR2 SMNVEV (reference sequence). The V gene lost 6 bases and the J gene lost 5 bases, with 19 bases spanning the gap. Written as DNA, the CDR3 is TGTGCCAGCAGCCTAATAACGGGATCTTTTACTGAAGCTTTCTTT. It translates to CASSLITGSFTEAFF.

This chain joins TRBV14 and TRBJ2-3; D is undetermined. V was pared by 0 bases and J by 3 bases, with 10 bases between. Germline V CDR1 and CDR2: SGHDN, FVKESK. This CDR3 has 15 amino acids. The CDR3 region is CASSQDLVGTDTQYF. The CDR3 coding sequence is TGTGCCAGCAGCCAAGATCTGGTAGGAACAGATACGCAGTATTTT. Based on the CDR3 plus reference TRBV14 and TRBJ2-3, the full variable domain is EAGVTQFPSHSVIEKGQTVTLRCDPISGHDNLYWYRRVMGKEIKFLLHFVKESKQDESGMPNNRFLAERTGGTYSTLKVQPAELEDSGVYFCASSQDLVGTDTQYFGPGTRLTVL.

Many counts were recorded for this clonotype. The rearrangement joins TRBV30 to TRBJ1-2, with D possibly matching TRBD1 (5 bases). The V end was cut by 4 bases, the J end by 7 bases, with 13 bases between. CDR1 GTSNPN and CDR2 SVGIG come from the germline V gene (reference sequence). CDR3 length equals 12 residues. The CDR3 protein is CAWNRLPGGYTF. As DNA, the CDR3 is TGTGCCTGGAACAGGCTTCCCGGTGGCTACACCTTC.

CDR3 in amino acids: CASSGANTGELFF. As DNA, the CDR3 is TGTGCCAGCTCAGGGGCGAACACCGGGGAGCTGTTTTTT. This chain uses TRBV7-3 with TRBJ2-2, with D maybe TRBD1 (6 bases). The CDR3 runs to 13 residues. Trimming shortened V by 8 bases and J by 0 bases, and 7 bases separated the two germline ends. Germline lookup yields CDR1 SGHTA and CDR2 FQGTGA.

The sample holds many counts of this clonotype. The V call is TRBV11-2, the J call TRBJ2-7, with D unclear. Trimming cost V 5 bases and J 2 bases, with 10 bases left between them. The germline gives CDR1 SGHAT, CDR2 FQNNGV. This CDR3 is 13 amino acids long. The CDR3 spells CASSGLSTYEQYF. The CDR3 DNA is TGTGCCAGCAGCGGGTTAAGCACCTACGAGCAGTACTTC.

The chain links TRBV27 to TRBJ2-7; D gene unclear. CDR3 length: 14 amino acids. CDR1 is MNHEY and CDR2 is SMNVEV in the germline V gene (reference sequence). The V and J ends lost 3 bases and 0 bases respectively, with 9 bases between them. CDR3 in amino acids: CASSFKHLSYEQYF. For the CDR3, the DNA is TGTGCCAGCAGTTTTAAACACCTCTCCTACGAGCAGTACTTC.

This clonotype was counted many times. V gene TRBV20-1 combines with J gene TRBJ2-3; D is unclear. This CDR3 spans 15 amino acids. Trimming cost V 0 bases and J 6 bases, with 16 bases left between them. Germline values: CDR1 DFQATT, CDR2 SNEGSKA (reference sequence). In DNA, the CDR3 is TGCAGTGCTAGAGAAGTTGGACGGAAGTTTGATACGCAGTATTTT. Protein: CSAREVGRKFDTQYF.